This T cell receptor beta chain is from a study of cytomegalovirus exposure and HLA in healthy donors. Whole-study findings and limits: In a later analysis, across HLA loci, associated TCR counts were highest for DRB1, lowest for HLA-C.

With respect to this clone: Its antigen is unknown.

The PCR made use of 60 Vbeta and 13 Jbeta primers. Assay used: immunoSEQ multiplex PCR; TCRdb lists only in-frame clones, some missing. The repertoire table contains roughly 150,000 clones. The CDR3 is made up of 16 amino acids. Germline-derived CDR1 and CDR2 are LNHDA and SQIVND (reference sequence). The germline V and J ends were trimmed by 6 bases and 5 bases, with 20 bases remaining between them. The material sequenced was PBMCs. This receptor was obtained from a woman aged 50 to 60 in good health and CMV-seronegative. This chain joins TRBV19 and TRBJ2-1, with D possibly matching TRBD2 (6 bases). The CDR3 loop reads CASSLVDTSSNNEQFF. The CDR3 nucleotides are TGTGCCAGTAGCCTAGTGGATACTAGCTCTAACAATGAGCAGTTCTTC.